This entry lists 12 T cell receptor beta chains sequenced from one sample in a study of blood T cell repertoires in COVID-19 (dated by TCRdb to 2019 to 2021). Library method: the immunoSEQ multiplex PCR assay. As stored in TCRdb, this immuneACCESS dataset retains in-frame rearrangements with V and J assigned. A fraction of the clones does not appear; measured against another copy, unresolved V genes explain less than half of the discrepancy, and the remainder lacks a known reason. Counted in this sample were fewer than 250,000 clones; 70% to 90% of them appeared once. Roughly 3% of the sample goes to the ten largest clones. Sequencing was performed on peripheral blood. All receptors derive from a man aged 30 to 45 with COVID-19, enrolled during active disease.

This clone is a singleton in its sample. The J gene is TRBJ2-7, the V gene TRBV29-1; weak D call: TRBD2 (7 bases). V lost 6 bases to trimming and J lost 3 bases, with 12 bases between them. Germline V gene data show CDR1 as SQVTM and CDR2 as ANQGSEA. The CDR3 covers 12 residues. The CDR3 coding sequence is TGCAGCGTCGGGGGGACAAACTACGAGCAGTACTTC. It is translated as CSVGGTNYEQYF.

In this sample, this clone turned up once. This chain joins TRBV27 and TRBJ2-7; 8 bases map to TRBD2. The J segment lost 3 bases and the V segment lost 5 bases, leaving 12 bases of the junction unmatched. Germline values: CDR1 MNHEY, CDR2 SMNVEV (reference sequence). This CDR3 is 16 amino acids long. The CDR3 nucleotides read TGTGCCAGCAGTCCCTTTATTAGCGGGGACCTCTACGAGCAGTACTTC. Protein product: CASSPFISGDLYEQYF.

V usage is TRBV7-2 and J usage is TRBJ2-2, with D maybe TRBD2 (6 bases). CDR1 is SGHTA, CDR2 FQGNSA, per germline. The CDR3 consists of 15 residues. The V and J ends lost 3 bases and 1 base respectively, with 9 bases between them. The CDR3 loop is CASSFGDWNTGELFF. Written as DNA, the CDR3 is TGTGCCAGCAGCTTTGGGGACTGGAACACCGGGGAGCTGTTTTTT.

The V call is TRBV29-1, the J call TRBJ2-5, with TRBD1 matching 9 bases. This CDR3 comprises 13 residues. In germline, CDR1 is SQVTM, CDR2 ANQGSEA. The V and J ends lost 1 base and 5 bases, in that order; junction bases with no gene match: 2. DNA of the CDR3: TGCAGCGTTGAAGGGACAGGGGAGGAGACCCAGTACTTC. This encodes CSVEGTGEETQYF.

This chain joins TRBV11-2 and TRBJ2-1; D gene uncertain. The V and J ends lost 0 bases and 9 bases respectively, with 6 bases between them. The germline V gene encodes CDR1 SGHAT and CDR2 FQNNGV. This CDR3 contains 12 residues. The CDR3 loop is CASSLDYSEQFF. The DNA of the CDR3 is TGTGCCAGCAGCTTAGATTATAGTGAGCAGTTCTTC. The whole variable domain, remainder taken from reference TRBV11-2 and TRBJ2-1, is EAGVAQSPRYKIIEKRQSVAFWCNPISGHATLYWYQQILGQGPKLLIQFQNNGVVDDSQLPKDRFSAERLKGVDSTLKIQPAKLEDSAVYLCASSLDYSEQFFGPGTRLTVL.

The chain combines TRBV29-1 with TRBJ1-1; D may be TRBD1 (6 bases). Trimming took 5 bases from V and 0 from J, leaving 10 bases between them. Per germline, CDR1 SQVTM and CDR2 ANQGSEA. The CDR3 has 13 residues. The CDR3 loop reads CSVRGQLNTEAFF. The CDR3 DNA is TGCAGCGTTCGCGGACAGCTGAACACTGAAGCTTTCTTT.

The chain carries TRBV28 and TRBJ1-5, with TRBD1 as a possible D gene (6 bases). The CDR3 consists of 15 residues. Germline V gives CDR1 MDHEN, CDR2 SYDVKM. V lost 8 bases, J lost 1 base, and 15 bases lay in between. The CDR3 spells CASYPLGASNQPQHF. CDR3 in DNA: TGTGCCAGCTACCCCCTGGGGGCGAGCAATCAGCCCCAGCATTTT.

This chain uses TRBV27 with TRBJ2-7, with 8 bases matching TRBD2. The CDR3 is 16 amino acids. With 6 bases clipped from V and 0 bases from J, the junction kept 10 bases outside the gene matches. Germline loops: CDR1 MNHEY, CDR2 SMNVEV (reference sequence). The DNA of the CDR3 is TGTGCCAGCAGCCCCAGCGGGGGACCCCTCTCCTACGAGCAGTACTTC. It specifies CASSPSGGPLSYEQYF.

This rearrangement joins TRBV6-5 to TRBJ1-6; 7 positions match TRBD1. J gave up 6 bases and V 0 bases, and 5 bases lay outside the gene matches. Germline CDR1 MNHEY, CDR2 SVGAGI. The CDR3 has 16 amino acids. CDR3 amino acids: CASSYSRGPSNSPLHF. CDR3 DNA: TGTGCCAGCAGTTACTCTAGGGGGCCGAGTAATTCACCCCTCCACTTT.

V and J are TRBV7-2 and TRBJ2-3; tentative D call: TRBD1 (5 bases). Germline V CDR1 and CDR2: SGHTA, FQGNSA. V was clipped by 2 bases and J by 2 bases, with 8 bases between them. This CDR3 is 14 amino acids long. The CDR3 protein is CASSLSRVTDTQYF. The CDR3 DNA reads TGTGCCAGCAGCTTAAGCAGGGTCACAGATACGCAGTATTTT.

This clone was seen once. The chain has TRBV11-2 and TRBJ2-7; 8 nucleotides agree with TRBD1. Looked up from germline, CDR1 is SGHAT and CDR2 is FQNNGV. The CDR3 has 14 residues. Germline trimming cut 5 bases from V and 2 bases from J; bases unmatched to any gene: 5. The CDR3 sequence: CASSTGQGAYEQYF. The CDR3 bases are TGTGCCAGCAGCACCGGACAGGGAGCCTACGAGCAGTACTTC.

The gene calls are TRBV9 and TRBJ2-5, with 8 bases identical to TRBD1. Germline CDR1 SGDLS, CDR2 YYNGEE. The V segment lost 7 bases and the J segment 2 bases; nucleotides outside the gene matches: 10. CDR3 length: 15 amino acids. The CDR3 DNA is TGTGCCAGCGGTAGGACAGGGCTCCATCAAGAGACCCAGTACTTC. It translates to CASGRTGLHQETQYF.